This passage covers 10 T cell receptor beta chains from one sample sequenced in a study of identifying expanded T cells in peripheral blood. Profiled with immunoSEQ multiplex PCR; TCRdb holds only in-frame clones, not every one. The sample comprises more than 75,000 clones, around 88% of which are singletons, and around 5.2% rests with the top ten. Sequencing was performed on blood. The receptors were sampled from a person between 18 and 75 years old in good health.

This chain joins TRBV5-8 and TRBJ2-3; weak D call: TRBD1 (5 bases). Trimming cost V 4 bases and J 7 bases, with 22 bases left between them. The CDR3 spans 16 residues. From germline, CDR1 is SGHTS and CDR2 YDEGEE. The CDR3 loop is CASSAVSPVRANTQYF. CDR3 bases: TGTGCCAGCAGCGCCGTCAGCCCCGTCAGGGCTAATACGCAGTATTTT.

The V call is TRBV30, the J call TRBJ2-3; 7 nucleotides agree with TRBD1. Germline assignment: CDR1 GTSNPN and CDR2 SVGIG (reference sequence). The CDR3 is made up of 14 amino acids. V lost 5 bases, J lost 3 bases, and 8 bases stayed unmatched. The CDR3 DNA reads TGTGCCTGGGGGAGACAGGGTGGAACAGATACGCAGTATTTT. This gives the protein CAWGRQGGTDTQYF.

This chain joins TRBV9 and TRBJ2-3, with 8 bases lining up with TRBD2. The CDR3 covers 16 residues. Losses at the gene ends were 2 bases for V and 3 bases for J; bases not matched to a gene: 8. The germline V gene encodes CDR1 SGDLS and CDR2 YYNGEE. Here the CDR3 reads CASSVTIAGQTDTQYF. The CDR3 region has the DNA TGTGCCAGCAGCGTGACCATAGCGGGGCAAACAGATACGCAGTATTTT. The entire variable domain, with the rest obtained from reference TRBV9 and TRBJ2-3, is as follows: DSGVTQTPKHLITATGQRVTLRCSPRSGDLSVYWYQQSLDQGLQFLIQYYNGEERAKGNILERFSAQQFPDLHSELNLSSLELGDSALYFCASSVTIAGQTDTQYFGPGTRLTVL.

This clone was found a few times. The CDR3 DNA reads TGTGCCAGTAGCCCCTCCCACACCGGGGGGGGCTCAGAGACCCAGTACTTC. Translated: CASSPSHTGGGSETQYF. V usage is TRBV19 and J usage is TRBJ2-5, with 8 bases identical to TRBD2. Germline V gives CDR1 LNHDA, CDR2 SQIVND (reference sequence). V was clipped by 6 bases and J by 4 bases; unmatched bases: 16. The CDR3 length is 17 residues.

This chain uses TRBV6-4 with TRBJ1-6, with D possibly TRBD1 on 6 matching bases. CDR1 is MRHNA, CDR2 SNTAGT, per germline. Trimming cost V 8 bases and J 10 bases, with 15 bases left between them. The CDR3 has 13 amino acids. CDR3 coding DNA: TGTGCCAGCGGACTCGACAGGCTGTCACCCCTCCACTTT. Its protein product is CASGLDRLSPLHF.

In its sample, this clone was seen once. The genes are TRBV7-9 and TRBJ2-7; 10 positions agree with TRBD1. This CDR3 region has 17 residues. CDR1 is SEHNR, CDR2 FQNEAQ, per germline (reference sequence). V dropped 5 bases and J dropped 1; count of bases not matched to a gene: 11. Here the CDR3 DNA reads TGTGCCAGCAGCCCCGGGGGACAGGGGCCACTTTCCTACGAGCAGTACTTC. Amino acid sequence: CASSPGGQGPLSYEQYF.

The gene calls are TRBV11-3 and TRBJ1-2; no reliable D call. The length of the CDR3 is 14 residues. Germline lookup yields CDR1 SGHNT and CDR2 YENEEA. Trimming pared 0 bases from V and 5 bases from J, leaving 10 bases between. This CDR3 reads CASSLDPSGYGYTF. CDR3 nucleotides: TGTGCCAGCAGCTTAGATCCGTCGGGATATGGCTACACCTTC.

The chain joins TRBV5-8 to TRBJ2-1; TRBD2 is a possible D gene (7 bases). V lost 0 bases and J 7 bases, leaving 11 bases between the germline ends. The CDR3 loop spans 14 amino acids. The germline CDR1 and CDR2 sequences are SGHTS and YDEGEE. CDR3 nucleotide sequence: TGTGCCAGCAGCTTGGTCGGGGGGACAAATGAGCAGTTCTTC. Its translation: CASSLVGGTNEQFF. Filled out from reference TRBV5-8 and TRBJ2-1, the complete variable domain reads EAGVTQSPTHLIKTRGQQATLRCSPISGHTSVYWYQQALGLGLQFLLWYDEGEERNRGNFPPRFSGRQFPNYSSELNVNALELEDSALYLCASSLVGGTNEQFFGPGTRLTVL.

The chain combines TRBV27 with TRBJ1-1; the match to TRBD1 covers 7 bases. This CDR3 contains 15 residues. Losses at the gene ends were 2 bases for V and 2 bases for J; bases not matched to a gene: 5. The V gene's germline CDR1 is MNHEY and CDR2 SMNVEV (reference sequence). DNA for the CDR3: TGTGCCAGCAGTTTACAGGGGGAGGGAAACACTGAAGCTTTCTTT. It yields the protein CASSLQGEGNTEAFF.

The rearrangement links TRBV11-2 to TRBJ2-5; D unresolved. CDR1 and CDR2 (germline): SGHAT, FQNNGV. V lost 1 base and J 2 bases, leaving 11 bases between the germline ends. The CDR3 covers 15 residues. The CDR3 DNA reads as TGTGCCAGCAGCTTAGGTGGGGTGAAACAAGAGACCCAGTACTTC. Amino acid sequence: CASSLGGVKQETQYF.